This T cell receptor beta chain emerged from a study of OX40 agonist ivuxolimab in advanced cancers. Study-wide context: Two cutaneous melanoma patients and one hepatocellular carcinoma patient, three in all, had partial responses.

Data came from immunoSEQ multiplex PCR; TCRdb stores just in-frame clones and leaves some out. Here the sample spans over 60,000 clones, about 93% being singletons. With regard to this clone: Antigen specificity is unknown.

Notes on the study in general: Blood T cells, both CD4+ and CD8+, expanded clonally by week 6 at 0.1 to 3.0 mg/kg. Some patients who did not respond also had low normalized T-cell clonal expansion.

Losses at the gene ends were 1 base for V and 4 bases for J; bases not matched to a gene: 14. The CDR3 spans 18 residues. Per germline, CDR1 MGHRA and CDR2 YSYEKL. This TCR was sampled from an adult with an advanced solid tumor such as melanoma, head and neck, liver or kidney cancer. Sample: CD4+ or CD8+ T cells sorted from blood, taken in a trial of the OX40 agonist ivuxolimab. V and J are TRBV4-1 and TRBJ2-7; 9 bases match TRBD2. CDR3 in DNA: TGCGCCAGCAGCCAAGTGTCTACGAGCGGGAGGACCCTTTACGAGCAGTACTTC. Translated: CASSQVSTSGRTLYEQYF.